One TCR beta chain is described in this entry. The CDR3 consists of 16 residues. Germline V gives CDR1 LGHDT, CDR2 YNNKEL (reference sequence). V trimming: 0 bases; J trimming: 5 bases; junction bases outside the gene matches: 4. This specimen comes from a study of blood T cell repertoires in COVID-19. Clones were sequenced by immunoSEQ multiplex PCR, and TCRdb holds only the in-frame ones, with some missing. The sample holds approximately 88,000 clones, roughly 75% seen once. Material: peripheral blood. The clonotype originates from a man in his fifties or sixties who had recovered from COVID-19. The gene calls are TRBV3-1 (or the pseudogene TRBV3-2) and TRBJ2-1, with TRBD2 matching 10 bases. The CDR3 DNA reads TGTGCCAGCAGCCAAGATTCGCTAGCGGGGGACAATGAGCAGTTCTTC. This sequence encodes CASSQDSLAGDNEQFF.